This TCR beta chain is drawn from a study of breast tumors, draining lymph nodes, adjacent tissues. Trimming left V 4 bases short and J 4 bases short, with 22 bases between. The CDR3 is 17 amino acids. CDR1 is SGDLS and CDR2 is YYNGEE in the germline V gene. Notes on the study in general: Tumors had less TCR diversity than lymph nodes, more than nontumor tissue. Compared with basal-like, luminal-like tumors shared significantly more repertoire with nontumor tissue. Tumor T cell lymph node origin was a supported hypothesis, not proven.

Worth noting for this clonotype: Its antigen is as yet unknown. A read error may explain this, as a much larger clone is one base away.

MiXCR, run by TCRdb on the multiplex PCR reads, gives a single entry per CDR3 protein. Counted here are some 83,000 distinct CDR3 sequences, approximately 20% occurring once; the ten biggest clones make up around 2.5%. Breast cancer patients provided tissue from their axillary draining lymph nodes. The origin of this receptor is a female donor with breast cancer. Some clones in this sample may be carry-over from other donors' samples. The specimen sequenced was axillary lymph node tissue. The V gene is TRBV9, the J gene TRBJ2-3; D may be TRBD2 (5 bases). The CDR3 sequence: CASSQQRLDGIADTQYF. The CDR3 DNA is TGTGCCAGCAGCCAACAAAGGTTGGACGGGATAGCAGATACGCAGTATTTT.